Shown below are 19 T cell receptor beta chains from a single sample sequenced in a study of cytomegalovirus exposure and HLA in healthy donors. Use of 60 Vbeta and 13 Jbeta primers characterized the PCR. Only in-frame clones appear in the TCRdb table, and some are missing; sequencing was by immunoSEQ multiplex PCR. This table holds about 160,000 clones, 80% found once. Specimen: PBMCs. The origin of the receptors is a woman between 50 and 59 years old in good health and CMV-seronegative.

This clone occurred a few times. The rearrangement joins TRBV5-6 to TRBJ2-6; tentatively, D is TRBD2 (5 bases). Trimming shortened V by 3 bases and J by 4 bases, and 20 bases separated the two germline ends. The CDR3 is 18 amino acids. CDR1 is SGHDT and CDR2 is YYEEEE in the germline V gene. The CDR3 sequence: CASSYPGSWTSGANVLTF. CDR3 coding DNA: TGTGCCAGCAGCTACCCGGGCAGCTGGACTTCCGGGGCCAACGTCCTGACTTTC.

This clone was picked up a small number of times. This chain links TRBV19 with TRBJ1-2, with 9 bases identical to TRBD1. Germline CDR1 is LNHDA and CDR2 is SQIVND (reference sequence). V lost 6 bases and J lost 4; bases outside the gene matches: 6. The CDR3 has 14 residues. The CDR3 DNA sequence: TGTGCCAGTAGCGGAACAGGGGGCGGCTATGGCTACACCTTC. Translation gives CASSGTGGGYGYTF.

The V gene is TRBV6-5, the J gene TRBJ2-2, with D perhaps matching TRBD2 (6 bases). The V and J ends lost 6 bases and 7 bases respectively, with 21 bases between them. The CDR3 runs to 16 residues. CDR1 and CDR2 (germline): MNHEY, SVGAGI. The CDR3 bases are TGTGCCAGCAGCTACCGGGACTTTGAAGGCGGCGGGGAGCTGTTTTTT. This codes for CASSYRDFEGGGELFF.

The CDR3 is CASGGQVTYEQYF. In DNA, the CDR3 is TGTGCCAGCGGGGGACAGGTCACCTACGAGCAGTACTTC. This chain joins TRBV2 and TRBJ2-7, with 8 bases fitting TRBD1. This CDR3 spans 13 amino acids. The germline V gene encodes CDR1 SNHLY and CDR2 FYNNEI. The trim removed 8 bases at V and 2 bases at J, leaving 5 bases unmatched.

Concerning this clone: The sample carries other DNA sequences with the same CDR3. The V gene is TRBV7-9, the J gene TRBJ2-2; D is unclear. V was trimmed by 5 bases and J by 2 bases, leaving 3 bases between them. CDR1 and CDR2 from the germline V gene are SEHNR and FQNEAQ (reference sequence). This CDR3 has 12 residues. The CDR3 is CASSLNTGELFF. CDR3 nucleotides: TGTGCCAGCAGCCTCAACACCGGGGAGCTGTTTTTT.

V gene TRBV6-5 combines with J gene TRBJ2-1; D remains ambiguous. The ends were cut back, 8 bases at V and 6 bases at J, with 11 bases in the middle. Germline CDR1 MNHEY, CDR2 SVGAGI. The CDR3 has 12 residues. The CDR3 nucleotides are TGTGCCAGCCCCGATAGAAGCAATGAGCAGTTCTTC. Translation: CASPDRSNEQFF.

J is TRBJ2-7 and V is TRBV27, with D tentatively TRBD2 (5 bases). Trimming shortened V by 8 bases and J by 1 base, and 12 bases separated the two germline ends. CDR3 length: 13 amino acids. Germline CDR1 and CDR2: MNHEY and SMNVEV (reference sequence). For the CDR3, the DNA is TGTGCCAGCCTAGGTCTAGCTTCCTACGAGCAGTACTTC. This sequence encodes CASLGLASYEQYF.

This clone came up a few times. This chain links TRBV6-5 with TRBJ2-7; 7 nucleotides agree with TRBD2. Germline V gives CDR1 MNHEY, CDR2 SVGAGI. The CDR3 runs to 15 residues. With 6 bases clipped from V and 0 bases from J, the junction kept 8 bases outside the gene matches. The CDR3 nucleotides are TGTGCCAGCAGCGGGGGACTATTCGACTCCTACGAGCAGTACTTC. Its protein is CASSGGLFDSYEQYF.

The chain links TRBV5-4 to TRBJ2-7; 7 nucleotides match TRBD2. The CDR3 runs to 14 residues. CDR1 SGHNT and CDR2 YYREEE come from the germline V gene (reference sequence). After removal of 0 bases from V and 2 bases from J, the junction contained 2 bases not matched to a gene. Here the CDR3 reads CASSLGGGTYEQYF. In DNA, the CDR3 is TGTGCCAGCAGCTTGGGCGGGGGAACCTACGAGCAGTACTTC.

This sequence joins TRBV5-1 and TRBJ1-1; 8 positions agree with TRBD1. Per germline, CDR1 SGHRS and CDR2 YFSETQ. The CDR3 loop spans 14 amino acids. V lost 5 bases, J lost 1 base, and 4 bases stayed unmatched. Here the CDR3 DNA reads TGCGCCAGCAGTTTTCAGGGGGCGAACACTGAAGCTTTCTTT. Translation gives CASSFQGANTEAFF.

The chain employs TRBV7-9 and TRBJ2-2; tentative D call: TRBD1 (5 bases). Germline V CDR1 and CDR2: SEHNR, FQNEAQ (reference sequence). The CDR3 is 15 residues long. V lost 7 bases, J lost 4 bases, and 16 bases lay in between. This CDR3 reads CASIPSGAVTGELFF. The CDR3 DNA follows: TGTGCCAGCATCCCAAGTGGGGCCGTCACCGGGGAGCTGTTTTTT.

This clone has only one observation. The chain uses TRBV7-9 and TRBJ1-4, with D hard to call. Germline lookup yields CDR1 SEHNR and CDR2 FQNEAQ (reference sequence). The V end lost 3 bases, the J end lost 13 bases, and 12 bases lay between the germline ends. The CDR3 contains 12 residues. The CDR3 nucleotides read TGTGCCAGCAGCTTCCGAAGCGGAGCACTGTTTTTT. Translation: CASSFRSGALFF.

The chain couples TRBV21-1 to TRBJ2-7; the table names TRBD2, a call not compared with the DNA. TRBV21-1 is a listed pseudogene. This CDR3 has 15 amino acids. CDR3 region: CASSKVTGIVFEQYF. The CDR3, as DNA: TGTGCCAGCAGCAAAGTGACCGGGATAGTGTTCGAGCAGTACTTC.

This clone was observed a handful of times. The chain joins TRBV27 to TRBJ2-1; tentatively, D is TRBD2 (7 bases). CDR3 length: 15 residues. With 2 bases removed from V and 8 bases from J, the gap between germline ends came to 16 bases. CDR1 is MNHEY, CDR2 SMNVEV, per germline (reference sequence). The CDR3 here is CASSLGRGKRDEQFF. CDR3 in DNA: TGTGCCAGCAGTTTAGGGAGGGGGAAAAGGGATGAGCAGTTCTTC.

This chain uses TRBV18 with TRBJ1-5; 9 bases fit TRBD1. The CDR3 consists of 15 residues. Germline V gives CDR1 KGHSH, CDR2 LQKENI. V dropped 8 bases and J dropped 7; count of bases not matched to a gene: 12. In nucleotides, the CDR3 is TGTGCCAGCGCGGGAATTACAGGGGGCGGGCAGCCCCAGCATTTT. Its translation: CASAGITGGGQPQHF.

V is TRBV10-3 and J is TRBJ2-3, with D tentatively TRBD2 (5 bases). This CDR3 is built from 15 residues. Trimming left V 6 bases short and J 2 bases short, with 15 bases between. Germline lookup yields CDR1 ENHRY and CDR2 SYGVKD. CDR3 DNA sequence: TGTGCCATCAGGCTTGGGCTAGCAAACACAGATACGCAGTATTTT. Translated: CAIRLGLANTDTQYF.

The chain joins TRBV4-2 to TRBJ2-1, with 10 nucleotides matching TRBD1. This CDR3 has 15 residues. V shed 1 base and J 4 bases; nucleotides not matched to a gene: 1. Germline V gene data show CDR1 as LGHNA and CDR2 as YNFKEQ. CDR3 region: CASSQGQGAYNEQFF. Here the CDR3 DNA reads TGTGCCAGCAGCCAAGGACAGGGGGCGTACAATGAGCAGTTCTTC.

The gene calls are TRBV7-9 and TRBJ2-4, with D possibly being TRBD1 (5 bases). The CDR3 sequence is 13 residues long. Trimming removed 1 base at V and 8 bases at J, with 9 bases between. Germline CDR1 is SEHNR and CDR2 is FQNEAQ (reference sequence). The CDR3 is CASSLGQQDIQYF. As DNA, the CDR3 is TGTGCCAGCAGCTTAGGACAGCAGGACATTCAGTACTTC.

The chain employs TRBV7-9 and TRBJ2-7; weak D call: TRBD2 (6 bases). Trimming removed 5 bases from V and 0 bases from J, with 14 bases in between. This CDR3 region has 15 residues. Germline CDR1 reads SEHNR; CDR2 reads FQNEAQ (reference sequence). The DNA of the CDR3 is TGTGCCAGCAGCCCTGGGGGGTGGAGCTCCTACGAGCAGTACTTC. It specifies CASSPGGWSSYEQYF.